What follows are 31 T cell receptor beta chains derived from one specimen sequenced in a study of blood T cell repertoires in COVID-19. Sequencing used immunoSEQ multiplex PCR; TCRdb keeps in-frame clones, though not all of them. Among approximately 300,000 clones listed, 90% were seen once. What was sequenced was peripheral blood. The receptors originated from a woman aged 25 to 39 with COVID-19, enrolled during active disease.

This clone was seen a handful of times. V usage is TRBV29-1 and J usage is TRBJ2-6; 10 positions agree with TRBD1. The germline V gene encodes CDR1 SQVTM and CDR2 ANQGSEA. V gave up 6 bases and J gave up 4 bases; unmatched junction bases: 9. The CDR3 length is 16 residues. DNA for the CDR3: TGCAGCGTGACCGGGACAGGGGATTCCGGGGCCAACGTCCTGACTTTC. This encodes CSVTGTGDSGANVLTF.

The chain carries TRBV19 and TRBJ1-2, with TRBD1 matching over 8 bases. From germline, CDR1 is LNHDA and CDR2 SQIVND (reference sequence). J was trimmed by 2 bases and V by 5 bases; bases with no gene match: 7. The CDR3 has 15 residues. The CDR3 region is CASSPGDRTNYGYTF. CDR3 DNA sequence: TGTGCCAGTAGTCCAGGGGACAGGACGAACTATGGCTACACCTTC.

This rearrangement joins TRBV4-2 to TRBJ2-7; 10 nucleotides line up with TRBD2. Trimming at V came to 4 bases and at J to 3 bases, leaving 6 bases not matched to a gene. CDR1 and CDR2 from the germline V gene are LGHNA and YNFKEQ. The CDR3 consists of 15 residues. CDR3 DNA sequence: TGTGCCAGCAGCCTCGCCGGGACTAGCGACTACGAGCAGTACTTC. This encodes CASSLAGTSDYEQYF.

CDR3 nucleotides: TGTGCCAGCAGTTTACCAGGGGCCAAAAGACCCCTCCACTTT. Protein sequence: CASSLPGAKRPLHF. This chain connects TRBV27 to TRBJ1-6; a possible D gene is TRBD1 (6 bases). V lost 2 bases to trimming and J lost 12 bases, with 14 bases between them. The CDR3 consists of 14 residues. In germline, CDR1 is MNHEY, CDR2 SMNVEV (reference sequence).

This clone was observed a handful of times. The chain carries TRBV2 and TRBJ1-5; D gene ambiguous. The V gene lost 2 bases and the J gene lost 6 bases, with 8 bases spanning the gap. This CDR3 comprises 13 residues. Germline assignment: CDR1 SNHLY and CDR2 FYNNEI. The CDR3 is CASSESGGQPQHF. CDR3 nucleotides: TGTGCCAGCAGTGAATCTGGCGGTCAGCCCCAGCATTTT.

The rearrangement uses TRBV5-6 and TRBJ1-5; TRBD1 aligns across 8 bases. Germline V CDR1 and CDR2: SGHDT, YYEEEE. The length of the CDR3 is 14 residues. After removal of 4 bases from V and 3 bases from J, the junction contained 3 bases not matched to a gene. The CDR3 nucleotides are TGTGCCAGCAGCCGGACAGGGACCAATCAGCCCCAGCATTTT. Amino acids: CASSRTGTNQPQHF.

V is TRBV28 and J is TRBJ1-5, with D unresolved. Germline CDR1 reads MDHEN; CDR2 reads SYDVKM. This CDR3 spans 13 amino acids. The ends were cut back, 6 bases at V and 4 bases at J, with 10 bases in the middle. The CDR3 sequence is CASSSGWNQPQHF. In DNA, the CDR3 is TGTGCCAGCAGCTCGGGGTGGAATCAGCCCCAGCATTTT.

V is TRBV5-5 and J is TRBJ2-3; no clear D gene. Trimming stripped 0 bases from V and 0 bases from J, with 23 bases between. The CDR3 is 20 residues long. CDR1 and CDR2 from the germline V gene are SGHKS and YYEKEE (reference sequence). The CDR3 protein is CASSLVRFSTSRSSTDTQYF. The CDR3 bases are TGTGCCAGCAGCTTGGTGCGGTTTAGCACTTCCCGTTCTAGCACAGATACGCAGTATTTT.

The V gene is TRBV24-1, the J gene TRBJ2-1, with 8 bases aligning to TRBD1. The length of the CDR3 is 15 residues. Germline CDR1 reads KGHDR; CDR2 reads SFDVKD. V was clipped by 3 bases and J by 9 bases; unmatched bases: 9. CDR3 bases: TGTGCCACCAGTGATCCTAGCAGGGGGCAAGGTGAGCAGTTCTTC. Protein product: CATSDPSRGQGEQFF.

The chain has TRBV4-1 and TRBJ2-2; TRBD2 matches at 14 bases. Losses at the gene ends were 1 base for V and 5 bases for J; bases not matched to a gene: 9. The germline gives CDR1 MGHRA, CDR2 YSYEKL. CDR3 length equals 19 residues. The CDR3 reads CASSQGGTSGSRSTGELFF. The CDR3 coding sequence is TGCGCCAGCAGCCAAGGCGGGACTAGCGGGAGTCGGAGTACCGGGGAGCTGTTTTTT.

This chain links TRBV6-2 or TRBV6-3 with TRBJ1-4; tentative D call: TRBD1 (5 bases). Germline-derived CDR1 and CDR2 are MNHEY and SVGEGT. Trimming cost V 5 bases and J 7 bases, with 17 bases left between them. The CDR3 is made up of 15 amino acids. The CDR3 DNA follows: TGTGCCAGCAGTCGGCGGCGGGGCGCGAGTGAAAAACTGTTTTTT. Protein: CASSRRRGASEKLFF.

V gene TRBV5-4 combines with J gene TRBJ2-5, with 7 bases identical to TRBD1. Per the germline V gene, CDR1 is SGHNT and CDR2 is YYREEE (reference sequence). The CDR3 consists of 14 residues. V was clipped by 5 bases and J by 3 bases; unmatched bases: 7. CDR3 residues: CASSLRTGEETQYF. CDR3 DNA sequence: TGTGCCAGCAGTTTGAGGACAGGCGAAGAGACCCAGTACTTC.

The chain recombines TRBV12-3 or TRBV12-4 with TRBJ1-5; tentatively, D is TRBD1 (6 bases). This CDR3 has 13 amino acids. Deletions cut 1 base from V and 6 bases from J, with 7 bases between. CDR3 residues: CASSLDRVQPQHF. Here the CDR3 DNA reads TGTGCCAGCAGTTTAGACAGGGTTCAGCCCCAGCATTTT.

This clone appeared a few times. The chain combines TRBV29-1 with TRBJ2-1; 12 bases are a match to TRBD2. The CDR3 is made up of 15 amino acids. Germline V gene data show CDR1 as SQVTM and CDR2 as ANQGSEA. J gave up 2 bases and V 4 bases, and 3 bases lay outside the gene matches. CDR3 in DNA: TGCAGCGTTGCTAGCGGGAGGGCCGCCTACAATGAGCAGTTCTTC. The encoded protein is CSVASGRAAYNEQFF.

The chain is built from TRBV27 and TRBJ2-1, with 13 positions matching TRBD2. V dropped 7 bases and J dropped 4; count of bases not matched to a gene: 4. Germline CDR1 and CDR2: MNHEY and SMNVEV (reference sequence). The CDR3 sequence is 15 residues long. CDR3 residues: CASILLAGGYNEQFF. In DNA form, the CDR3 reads TGTGCCAGCATCTTACTAGCGGGAGGGTACAATGAGCAGTTCTTC.

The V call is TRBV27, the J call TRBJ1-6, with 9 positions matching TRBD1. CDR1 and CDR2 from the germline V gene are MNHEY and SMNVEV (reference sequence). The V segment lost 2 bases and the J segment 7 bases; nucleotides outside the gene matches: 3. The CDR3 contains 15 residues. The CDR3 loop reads CASSLLGQGNSPLHF. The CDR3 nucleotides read TGTGCCAGCAGTTTACTGGGACAGGGAAATTCACCCCTCCACTTT.

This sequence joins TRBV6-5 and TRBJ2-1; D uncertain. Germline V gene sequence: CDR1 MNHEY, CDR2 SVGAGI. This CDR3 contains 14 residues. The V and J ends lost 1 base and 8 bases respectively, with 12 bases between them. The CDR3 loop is CASSYLSREDEQFF. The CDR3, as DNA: TGTGCCAGCAGTTACTTGAGCCGCGAGGATGAGCAGTTCTTC.

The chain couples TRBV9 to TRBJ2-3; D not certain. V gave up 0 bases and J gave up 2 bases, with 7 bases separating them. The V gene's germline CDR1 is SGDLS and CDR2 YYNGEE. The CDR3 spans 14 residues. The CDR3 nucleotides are TGTGCCAGCAGCGTAGGCACAGTCACAGATACGCAGTATTTT. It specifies CASSVGTVTDTQYF. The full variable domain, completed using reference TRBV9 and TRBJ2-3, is DSGVTQTPKHLITATGQRVTLRCSPRSGDLSVYWYQQSLDQGLQFLIQYYNGEERAKGNILERFSAQQFPDLHSELNLSSLELGDSALYFCASSVGTVTDTQYFGPGTRLTVL.

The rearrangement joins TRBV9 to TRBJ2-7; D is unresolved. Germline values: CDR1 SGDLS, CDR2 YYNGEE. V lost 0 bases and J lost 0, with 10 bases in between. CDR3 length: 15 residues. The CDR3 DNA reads TGTGCCAGCAGCGTAGCTGCGGTCAGCTCCTACGAGCAGTACTTC. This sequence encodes CASSVAAVSSYEQYF. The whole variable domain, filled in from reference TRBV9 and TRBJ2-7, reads DSGVTQTPKHLITATGQRVTLRCSPRSGDLSVYWYQQSLDQGLQFLIQYYNGEERAKGNILERFSAQQFPDLHSELNLSSLELGDSALYFCASSVAAVSSYEQYFGPGTRLTVT.

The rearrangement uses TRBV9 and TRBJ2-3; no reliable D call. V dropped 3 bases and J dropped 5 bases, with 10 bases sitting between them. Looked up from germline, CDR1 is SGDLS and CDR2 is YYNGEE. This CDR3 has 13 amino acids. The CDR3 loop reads CASSAPSGDTQYF. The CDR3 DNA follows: TGTGCCAGCAGCGCACCTTCCGGAGATACGCAGTATTTT.

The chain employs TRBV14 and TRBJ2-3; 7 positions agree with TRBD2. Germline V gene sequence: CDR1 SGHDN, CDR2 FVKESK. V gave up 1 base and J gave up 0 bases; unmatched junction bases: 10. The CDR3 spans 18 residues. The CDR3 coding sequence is TGTGCCAGCAGCCAAGGTGGAGGGAGCGGGACTAGCACAGATACGCAGTATTTT. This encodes CASSQGGGSGTSTDTQYF.

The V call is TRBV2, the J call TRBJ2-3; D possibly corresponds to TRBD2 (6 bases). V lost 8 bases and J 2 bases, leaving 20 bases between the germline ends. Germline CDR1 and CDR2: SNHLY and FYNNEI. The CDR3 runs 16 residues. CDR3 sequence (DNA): TGTGCCAGCCTTTTGCTAGCGTCGGGACTCACAGATACGCAGTATTTT. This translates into CASLLLASGLTDTQYF.

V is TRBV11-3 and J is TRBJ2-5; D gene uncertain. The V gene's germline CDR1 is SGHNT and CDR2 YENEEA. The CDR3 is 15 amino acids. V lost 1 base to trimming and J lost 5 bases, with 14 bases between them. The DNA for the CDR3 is TGTGCCAGCAGCTTAGGGAGTCTGGGTGGGGAGACCCAGTACTTC. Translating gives CASSLGSLGGETQYF.

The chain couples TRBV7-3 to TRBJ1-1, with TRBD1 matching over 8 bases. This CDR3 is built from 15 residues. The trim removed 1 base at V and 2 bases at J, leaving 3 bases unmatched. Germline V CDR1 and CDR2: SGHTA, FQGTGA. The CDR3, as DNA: TGTGCCAGCAGCTTAATGGCAGGGGGCAACACTGAAGCTTTCTTT. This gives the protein CASSLMAGGNTEAFF. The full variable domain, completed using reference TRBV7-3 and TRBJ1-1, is GAGVSQTPSNKVTEKGKYVELRCDPISGHTALYWYRQSLGQGPEFLIYFQGTGAADDSGLPNDRFFAVRPEGSVSTLKIQRTERGDSAVYLCASSLMAGGNTEAFFGQGTRLTVV.

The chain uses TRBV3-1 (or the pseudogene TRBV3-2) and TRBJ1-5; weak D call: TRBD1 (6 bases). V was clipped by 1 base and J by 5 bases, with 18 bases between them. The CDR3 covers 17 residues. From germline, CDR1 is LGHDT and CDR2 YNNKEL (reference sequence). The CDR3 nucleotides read TGTGCCAGCAGCCAAGGGGGACACCTTTTAGCAGATCAGCCCCAGCATTTT. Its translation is CASSQGGHLLADQPQHF.

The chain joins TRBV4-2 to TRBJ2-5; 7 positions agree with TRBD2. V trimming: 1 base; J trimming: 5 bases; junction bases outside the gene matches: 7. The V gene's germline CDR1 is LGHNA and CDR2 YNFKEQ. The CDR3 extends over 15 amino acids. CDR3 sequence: CASSQVAGVGETQYF. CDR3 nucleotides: TGTGCCAGCAGCCAAGTGGCGGGAGTGGGGGAGACCCAGTACTTC.

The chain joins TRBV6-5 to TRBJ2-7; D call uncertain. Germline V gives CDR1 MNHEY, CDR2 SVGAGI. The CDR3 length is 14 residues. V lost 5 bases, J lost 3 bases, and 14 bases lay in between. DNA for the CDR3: TGTGCCAGCAGTACCGGCACAGCCCTCTACGAGCAGTACTTC. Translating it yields CASSTGTALYEQYF.

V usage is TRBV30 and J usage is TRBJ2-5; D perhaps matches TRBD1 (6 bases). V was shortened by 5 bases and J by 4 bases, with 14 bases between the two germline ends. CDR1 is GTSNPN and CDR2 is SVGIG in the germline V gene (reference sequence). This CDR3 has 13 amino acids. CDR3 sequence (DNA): TGTGCCTGGGGGGGCAGCCTTGGAGAGACCCAGTACTTC. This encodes CAWGGSLGETQYF. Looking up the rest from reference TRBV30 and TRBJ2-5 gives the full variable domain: SQTIHQWPATLVQPVGSPLSLECTVEGTSNPNLYWYRQAAGRGLQLLFYSVGIGQISSEVPQNLSASRPQDRQFILSSKKLLLSDSGFYLCAWGGSLGETQYFGPGTRLLVL.

The DNA for the CDR3 is TGTGCCTGGAGTGTTGCGAGGAACACTGAAGCTTTCTTT. It codes for CAWSVARNTEAFF. The V and J genes are TRBV30 and TRBJ1-1; D not certain. CDR1 is GTSNPN and CDR2 is SVGIG in the germline V gene (reference sequence). With 0 bases removed from V and 1 base from J, the gap between germline ends came to 6 bases. This CDR3 is 13 amino acids long.

The CDR3 sequence is CASSFYRGVGELFF. CDR3 in DNA: TGTGCCAGCAGTTTTTACAGGGGAGTCGGGGAGCTGTTTTTT. The genes are TRBV6-2 or TRBV6-3 and TRBJ2-2; 7 bases fit TRBD1. The CDR3 totals 14 residues. V was pared by 4 bases and J by 7 bases, with 6 bases of the junction left unmatched. Germline V gene lookup returns CDR1 MNHEY and CDR2 SVGEGT.

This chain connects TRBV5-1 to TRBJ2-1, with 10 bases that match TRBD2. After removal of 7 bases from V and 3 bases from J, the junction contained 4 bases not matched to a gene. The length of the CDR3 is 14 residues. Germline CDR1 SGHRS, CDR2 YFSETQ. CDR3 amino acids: CASGRTSGYNEQFF. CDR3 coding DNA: TGCGCCAGCGGCCGGACTAGCGGCTACAATGAGCAGTTCTTC.